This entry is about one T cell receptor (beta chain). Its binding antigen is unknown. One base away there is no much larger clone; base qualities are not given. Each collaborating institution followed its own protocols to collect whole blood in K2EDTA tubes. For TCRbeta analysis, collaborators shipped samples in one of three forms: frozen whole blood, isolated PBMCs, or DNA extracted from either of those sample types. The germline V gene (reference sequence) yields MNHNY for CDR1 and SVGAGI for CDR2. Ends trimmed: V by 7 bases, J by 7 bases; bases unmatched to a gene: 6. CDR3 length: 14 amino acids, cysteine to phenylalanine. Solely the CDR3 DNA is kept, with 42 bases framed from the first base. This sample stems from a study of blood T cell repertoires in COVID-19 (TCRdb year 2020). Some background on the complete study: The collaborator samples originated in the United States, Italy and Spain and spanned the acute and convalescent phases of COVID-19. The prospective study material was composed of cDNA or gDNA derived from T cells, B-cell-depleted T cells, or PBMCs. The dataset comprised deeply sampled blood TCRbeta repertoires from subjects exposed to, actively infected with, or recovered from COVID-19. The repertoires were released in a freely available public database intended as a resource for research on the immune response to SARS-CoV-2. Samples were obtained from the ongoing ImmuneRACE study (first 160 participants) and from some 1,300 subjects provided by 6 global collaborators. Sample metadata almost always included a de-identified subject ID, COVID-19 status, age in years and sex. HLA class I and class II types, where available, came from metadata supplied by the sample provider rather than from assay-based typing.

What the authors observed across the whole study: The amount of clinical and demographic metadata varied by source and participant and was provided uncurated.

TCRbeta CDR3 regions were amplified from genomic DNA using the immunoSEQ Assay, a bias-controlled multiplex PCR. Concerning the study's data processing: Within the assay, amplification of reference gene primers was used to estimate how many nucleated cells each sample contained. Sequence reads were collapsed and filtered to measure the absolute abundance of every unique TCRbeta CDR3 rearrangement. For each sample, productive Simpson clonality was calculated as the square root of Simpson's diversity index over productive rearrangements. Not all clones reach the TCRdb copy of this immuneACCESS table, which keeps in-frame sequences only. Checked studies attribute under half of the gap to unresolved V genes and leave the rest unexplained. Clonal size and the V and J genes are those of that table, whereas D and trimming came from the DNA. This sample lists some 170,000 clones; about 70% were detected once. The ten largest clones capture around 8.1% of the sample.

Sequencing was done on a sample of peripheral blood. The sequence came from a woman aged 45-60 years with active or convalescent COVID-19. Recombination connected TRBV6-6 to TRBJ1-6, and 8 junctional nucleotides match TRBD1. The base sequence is TGTGCCAGCACCAGGGGACAGGAGAATTCACCCCTCCACTTT. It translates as CASTRGQENSPLHF.